This T cell receptor (beta chain) comes out of a study of CD8 T cells in cerebrospinal fluid in Alzheimer's disease. Study-wide context: Two single-cell methods, plate-based nested PCR and droplet-based sequencing, assessed CSF clonal expansion.

This clonotype is medium-sized by frequency. With the 10x single-cell sequencing reads reprocessed, TCRdb shows one record per CDR3 protein and no DNA. This sample's clone table lists over a thousand distinct CDR3 sequences. The receptor comes from a human donor with mild cognitive impairment. Sequencing used cerebrospinal fluid.

CDR3 loop: CASSLQGTGGAGGELFF. The chain recombines TRBV9 with TRBJ2-2; TCRdb's D gene call, TRBD1, goes unchecked for lack of DNA. Germline assignment: CDR1 SGDLS and CDR2 YYNGEE. The CDR3 is 17 residues long.